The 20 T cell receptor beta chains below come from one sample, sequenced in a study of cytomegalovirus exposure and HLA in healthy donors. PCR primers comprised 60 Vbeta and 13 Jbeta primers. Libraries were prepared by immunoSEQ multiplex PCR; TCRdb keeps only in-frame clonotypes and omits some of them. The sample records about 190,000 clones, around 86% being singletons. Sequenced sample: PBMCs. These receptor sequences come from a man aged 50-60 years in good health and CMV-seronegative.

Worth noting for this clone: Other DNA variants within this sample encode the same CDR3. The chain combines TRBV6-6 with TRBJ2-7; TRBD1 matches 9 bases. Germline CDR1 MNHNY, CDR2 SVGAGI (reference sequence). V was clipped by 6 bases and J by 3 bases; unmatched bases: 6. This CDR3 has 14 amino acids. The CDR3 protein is CASRTGTGSYEQYF. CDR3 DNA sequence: TGTGCCAGCAGGACCGGGACAGGGAGCTACGAGCAGTACTTC.

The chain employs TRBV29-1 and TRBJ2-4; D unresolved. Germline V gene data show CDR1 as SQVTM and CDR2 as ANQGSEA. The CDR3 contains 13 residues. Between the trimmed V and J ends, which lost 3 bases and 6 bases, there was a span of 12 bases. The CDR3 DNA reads TGCAGCGTTGACACGAATTCGGGAAACATTCAGTACTTC. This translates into CSVDTNSGNIQYF.

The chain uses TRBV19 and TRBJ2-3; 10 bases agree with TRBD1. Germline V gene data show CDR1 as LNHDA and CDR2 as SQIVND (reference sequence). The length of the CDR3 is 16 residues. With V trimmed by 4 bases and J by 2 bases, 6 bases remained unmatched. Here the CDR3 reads CASSTTGGGFTDTQYF. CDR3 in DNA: TGTGCCAGTAGTACGACAGGGGGCGGCTTCACAGATACGCAGTATTTT.

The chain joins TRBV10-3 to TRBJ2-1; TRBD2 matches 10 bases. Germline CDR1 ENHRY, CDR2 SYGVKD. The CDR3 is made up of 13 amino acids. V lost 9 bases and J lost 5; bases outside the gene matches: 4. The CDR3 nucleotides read TGTGCCATAGGGACTAGCGAACACAATGAGCAGTTCTTC. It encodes CAIGTSEHNEQFF.

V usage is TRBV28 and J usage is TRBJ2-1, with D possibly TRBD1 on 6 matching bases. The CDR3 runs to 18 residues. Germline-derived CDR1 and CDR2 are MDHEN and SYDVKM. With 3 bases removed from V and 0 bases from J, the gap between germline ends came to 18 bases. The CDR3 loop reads CASSFPKFQGSSYNEQFF. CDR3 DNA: TGTGCCAGCAGTTTTCCGAAGTTTCAGGGGAGCTCCTACAATGAGCAGTTCTTC.

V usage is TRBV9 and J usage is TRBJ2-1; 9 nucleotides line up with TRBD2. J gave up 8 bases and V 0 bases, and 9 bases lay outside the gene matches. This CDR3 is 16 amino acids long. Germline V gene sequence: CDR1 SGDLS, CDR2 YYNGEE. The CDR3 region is CASSVDSRGGADEQFF. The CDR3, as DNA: TGTGCCAGCAGCGTAGACTCTCGCGGGGGGGCGGATGAGCAGTTCTTC.

CDR3 sequence: CASSLTILTGSYGYTF. As DNA, the CDR3 is TGTGCCAGCAGCTTAACAATTCTTACAGGTTCCTATGGCTACACCTTC. J is TRBJ1-2 and V is TRBV7-2; TRBD1 is a possible D gene (5 bases). The CDR3 runs 16 residues. CDR1 is SGHTA and CDR2 is FQGNSA in the germline V gene. Between the trimmed V and J ends, which lost 2 bases and 4 bases, there was a span of 17 bases. Full variable domain (outside the CDR3, taken from reference TRBV7-2 and TRBJ1-2): GAGVSQSPSNKVTEKGKDVELRCDPISGHTALYWYRQSLGQGLEFLIYFQGNSAPDKSGLPSDRFSAERTGGSVSTLTIQRTQQEDSAVYLCASSLTILTGSYGYTFGSGTRLTVV.

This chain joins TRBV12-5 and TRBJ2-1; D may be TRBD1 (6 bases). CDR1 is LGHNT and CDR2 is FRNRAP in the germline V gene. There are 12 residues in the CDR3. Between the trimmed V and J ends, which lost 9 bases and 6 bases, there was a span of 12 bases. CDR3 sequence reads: CASTGIGNEQFF. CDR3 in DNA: TGTGCTAGCACAGGGATAGGCAATGAGCAGTTCTTC.

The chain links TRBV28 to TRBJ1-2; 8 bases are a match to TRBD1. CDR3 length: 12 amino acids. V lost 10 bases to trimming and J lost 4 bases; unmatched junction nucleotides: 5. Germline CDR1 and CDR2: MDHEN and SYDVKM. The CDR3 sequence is CATADRGYGYTF. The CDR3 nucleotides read TGTGCCACCGCAGACAGGGGCTATGGCTACACCTTC.

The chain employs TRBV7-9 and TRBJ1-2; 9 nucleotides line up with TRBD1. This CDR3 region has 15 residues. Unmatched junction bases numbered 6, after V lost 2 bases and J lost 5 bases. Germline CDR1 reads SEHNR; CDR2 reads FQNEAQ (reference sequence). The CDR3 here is CASSLTGTGFYGYTF. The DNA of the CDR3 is TGTGCCAGCAGCTTAACCGGGACAGGGTTTTATGGCTACACCTTC.

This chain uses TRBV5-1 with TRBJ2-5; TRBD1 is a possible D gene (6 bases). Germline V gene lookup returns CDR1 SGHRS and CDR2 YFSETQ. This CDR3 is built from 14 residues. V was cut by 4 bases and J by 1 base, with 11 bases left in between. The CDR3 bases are TGCGCCAGCAGCGCTTACAGGGTCCAAGAGACCCAGTACTTC. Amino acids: CASSAYRVQETQYF.

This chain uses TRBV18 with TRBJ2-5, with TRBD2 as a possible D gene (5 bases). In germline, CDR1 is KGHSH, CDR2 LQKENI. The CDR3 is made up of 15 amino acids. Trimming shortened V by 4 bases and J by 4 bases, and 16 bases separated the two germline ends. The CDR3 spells CASSQNPGSVETQYF. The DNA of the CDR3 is TGTGCCAGCTCACAGAACCCGGGATCAGTAGAGACCCAGTACTTC.

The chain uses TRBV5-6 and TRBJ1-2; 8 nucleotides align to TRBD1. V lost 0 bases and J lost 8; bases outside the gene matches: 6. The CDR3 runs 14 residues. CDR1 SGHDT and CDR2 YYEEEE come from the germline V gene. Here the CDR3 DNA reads TGTGCCAGCAGCTTGGCCAGGGGGCTAATGGGCTACACCTTC. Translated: CASSLARGLMGYTF.

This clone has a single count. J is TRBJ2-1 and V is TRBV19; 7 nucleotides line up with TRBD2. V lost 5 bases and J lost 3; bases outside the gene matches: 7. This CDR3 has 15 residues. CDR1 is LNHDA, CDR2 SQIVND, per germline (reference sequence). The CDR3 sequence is CASSAGRGFYNEQFF. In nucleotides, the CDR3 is TGTGCCAGTAGTGCGGGGCGGGGGTTCTACAATGAGCAGTTCTTC. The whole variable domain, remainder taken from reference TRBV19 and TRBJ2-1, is DGGITQSPKYLFRKEGQNVTLSCEQNLNHDAMYWYRQDPGQGLRLIYYSQIVNDFQKGDIAEGYSVSREKKESFPLTVTSAQKNPTAFYLCASSAGRGFYNEQFFGPGTRLTVL.

The CDR3, as DNA: TGTGCCAGCAGCCAAGATCTTCGGACAATCCGCACAGATACGCAGTATTTT. It encodes CASSQDLRTIRTDTQYF. The J gene is TRBJ2-3, the V gene TRBV4-2; tentative D call: TRBD1 (5 bases). This CDR3 comprises 17 residues. Germline CDR1 LGHNA, CDR2 YNFKEQ. V gave up 0 bases and J gave up 1 base, with 14 bases separating them.

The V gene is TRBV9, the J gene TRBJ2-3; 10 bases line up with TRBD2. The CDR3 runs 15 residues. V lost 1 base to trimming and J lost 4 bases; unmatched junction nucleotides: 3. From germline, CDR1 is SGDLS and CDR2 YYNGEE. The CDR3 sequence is CASSVTSGVPDTQYF. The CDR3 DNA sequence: TGTGCCAGCAGCGTAACTAGCGGGGTTCCAGATACGCAGTATTTT.

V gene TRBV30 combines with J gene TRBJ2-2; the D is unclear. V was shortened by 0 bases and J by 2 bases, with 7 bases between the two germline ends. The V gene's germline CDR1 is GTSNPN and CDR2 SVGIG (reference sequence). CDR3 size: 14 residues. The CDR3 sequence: CAWSVLKNTGELFF. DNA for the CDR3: TGTGCCTGGAGTGTACTAAAAAACACCGGGGAGCTGTTTTTT.

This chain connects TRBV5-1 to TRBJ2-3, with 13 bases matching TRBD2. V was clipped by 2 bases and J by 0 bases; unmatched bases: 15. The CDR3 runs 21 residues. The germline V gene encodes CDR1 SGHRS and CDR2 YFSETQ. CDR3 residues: CASSFVPSGLAGAISTDTQYF. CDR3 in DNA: TGCGCCAGCAGCTTTGTTCCGTCCGGACTAGCGGGGGCCATCAGCACAGATACGCAGTATTTT.

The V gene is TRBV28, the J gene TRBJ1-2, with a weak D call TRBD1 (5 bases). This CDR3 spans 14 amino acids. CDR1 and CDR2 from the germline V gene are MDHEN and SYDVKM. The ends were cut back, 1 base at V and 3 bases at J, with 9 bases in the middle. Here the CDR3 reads CASSLYGRDYGYTF. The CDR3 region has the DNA TGTGCCAGCAGTTTATACGGCAGGGACTATGGCTACACCTTC.

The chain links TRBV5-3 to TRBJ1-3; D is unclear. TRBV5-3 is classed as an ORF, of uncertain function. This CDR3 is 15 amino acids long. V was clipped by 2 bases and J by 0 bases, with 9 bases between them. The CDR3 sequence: CARSFSGNSGNTIYF. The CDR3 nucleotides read TGTGCCAGAAGCTTCTCCGGGAACTCTGGAAACACCATATATTTT.